The 16 T cell receptor beta chains below come from one sample, sequenced in a study of blood T cells in healthy people across ages. The second PCR ran about 6 to 11 cycles with a sample-barcoded 5' primer and J-beta primers. Using its own MiXCR run on the 5' RACE reads, TCRdb lists one record per CDR3 protein. This table has approximately 960,000 distinct CDR3 sequences, 29% appearing once. These data also featured in a second study, about T cells of mothers and their children.

Sequenced sample: blood. Receptors originate from a woman between 35 and 50 years old in good health.

The J gene is TRBJ1-4, the V gene TRBV5-6, with D hard to call. CDR1 and CDR2 (germline): SGHDT, YYEEEE. V was clipped by 5 bases and J by 0 bases, with 11 bases between them. This CDR3 comprises 15 residues. The CDR3 region has the DNA TGTGCCAGCAGTCAGTCAGGACCAACTAATGAAAAACTGTTTTTT. Protein product: CASSQSGPTNEKLFF.

There are a few counts of this clonotype. The rearrangement uses TRBV7-8 and TRBJ2-3; possibly TRBD2 for D (5 bases). CDR1 is SGHVS, CDR2 FQNEAQ, per germline. This CDR3 region has 15 residues. V was clipped by 2 bases and J by 5 bases, with 14 bases between them. The CDR3 DNA reads TGTGCCAGCAGCTTATCCGAGGGAGTGGAAGATACGCAGTATTTT. It specifies CASSLSEGVEDTQYF.

The V call is TRBV7-3, the J call TRBJ2-1; the D is unclear. Germline V gene lookup returns CDR1 SGHTA and CDR2 FQGTGA. The V gene lost 0 bases and the J gene lost 9 bases, with 9 bases spanning the gap. This CDR3 contains 13 residues. This CDR3 reads CASSLTSRGEQFF. The CDR3 DNA is TGTGCCAGCAGCTTAACCAGTCGCGGTGAGCAGTTCTTC. Full variable domain (outside the CDR3, taken from reference TRBV7-3 and TRBJ2-1): GAGVSQTPSNKVTEKGKYVELRCDPISGHTALYWYRQSLGQGPEFLIYFQGTGAADDSGLPNDRFFAVRPEGSVSTLKIQRTERGDSAVYLCASSLTSRGEQFFGPGTRLTVL.

This clonotype was detected ten times or more. The chain is built from TRBV12-3 or TRBV12-4 and TRBJ2-7, with D perhaps matching TRBD2 (6 bases). This CDR3 contains 15 residues. V lost 4 bases to trimming and J lost 3 bases, with 16 bases between them. The chain's CDR3 is CASSSSALGGYEQYF. The CDR3, as DNA: TGTGCCAGCAGTTCCTCCGCCCTGGGGGGCTACGAGCAGTACTTC.

This clonotype was detected a few times. This rearrangement joins TRBV20-1 to TRBJ1-2; D remains ambiguous. Trimming took 6 bases from V and 0 from J, leaving 11 bases between them. Germline values: CDR1 DFQATT, CDR2 SNEGSKA (reference sequence). The CDR3 covers 13 residues. CDR3 in DNA: TGCAGTGCAATAGACGTAGCTAACTATGGCTACACCTTC. As protein: CSAIDVANYGYTF.

This chain links TRBV7-2 with TRBJ1-6, with TRBD1 identical over 7 bases. The CDR3 has 15 residues. V trimming: 5 bases; J trimming: 10 bases; junction bases outside the gene matches: 11. CDR1 and CDR2 from the germline V gene are SGHTA and FQGNSA. In nucleotides, the CDR3 is TGTGCCAGCAGCCCGAGGACAGGAACAGGATCACCCCTCCACTTT. This codes for CASSPRTGTGSPLHF. Together with reference TRBV7-2 and TRBJ1-6, the CDR3 gives the full variable domain: GAGVSQSPSNKVTEKGKDVELRCDPISGHTALYWYRQSLGQGLEFLIYFQGNSAPDKSGLPSDRFSAERTGGSVSTLTIQRTQQEDSAVYLCASSPRTGTGSPLHFGNGTRLTVT.

The chain joins TRBV4-3 to TRBJ1-2, with TRBD1 matching over 8 bases. The CDR3 is 16 amino acids. Germline-derived CDR1 and CDR2 are LGHNA and YSLEER. The V gene end was trimmed by 3 bases and the J gene end by 6 bases; junction bases not matched to a gene: 12. The chain's CDR3 is CASSHLPGQVENGYTF. The CDR3 DNA follows: TGCGCCAGCAGCCATCTTCCGGGACAGGTGGAGAATGGCTACACCTTC.

The chain links TRBV20-1 to TRBJ2-2, with D possibly matching TRBD1 (6 bases). The CDR3 is 17 residues long. Germline CDR1 reads DFQATT; CDR2 reads SNEGSKA (reference sequence). Trimming shortened V by 5 bases and J by 3 bases, and 22 bases separated the two germline ends. The CDR3 spells CSASEILRQGHTGELFF. CDR3 bases: TGCAGTGCTTCAGAGATATTAAGGCAGGGGCACACCGGGGAGCTGTTTTTT.

Only a few counts were recorded for this clonotype. The rearrangement uses TRBV28 and TRBJ1-5, with 7 nucleotides matching TRBD1. V gave up 4 bases and J gave up 4 bases; unmatched junction bases: 7. Germline V lookup: CDR1 MDHEN, CDR2 SYDVKM. This CDR3 has 15 residues. CDR3 DNA sequence: TGTGCCAGCAGTTCCTTGACAGGGCCGAATCAGCCCCAGCATTTT. It encodes CASSSLTGPNQPQHF. Based on the CDR3 plus reference TRBV28 and TRBJ1-5, the full variable domain is DVKVTQSSRYLVKRTGEKVFLECVQDMDHENMFWYRQDPGLGLRLIYFSYDVKMKEKGDIPEGYSVSREKKERFSLILESASTNQTSMYLCASSSLTGPNQPQHFGDGTRLSIL.

The rearrangement joins TRBV7-2 to TRBJ2-3; 15 nucleotides line up with TRBD2. The ends lost 0 bases at V and 3 bases at J; junction bases unmatched: 4. Germline-derived CDR1 and CDR2 are SGHTA and FQGNSA. The CDR3 consists of 18 residues. CDR3 coding DNA: TGTGCCAGCAGCTTAGCTCAGGGACTAGCGGGGGGAACAGATACGCAGTATTTT. Translated, it gives CASSLAQGLAGGTDTQYF.

This clonotype was found many times. The chain combines TRBV20-1 with TRBJ2-1; TRBD2 might be the D (6 bases). The length of the CDR3 is 15 residues. V lost 3 bases and J lost 4, with 16 bases in between. Germline loops: CDR1 DFQATT, CDR2 SNEGSKA (reference sequence). The CDR3 spells CSASPPGVPYNEQFF. CDR3 DNA: TGCAGTGCTAGTCCCCCGGGGGTCCCTTACAATGAGCAGTTCTTC.

This clonotype came up many times. This rearrangement joins TRBV5-1 to TRBJ1-5, with D hard to call. This CDR3 spans 15 amino acids. The V gene's germline CDR1 is SGHRS and CDR2 YFSETQ. V was clipped by 3 bases and J by 3 bases, with 13 bases between them. CDR3 protein: CASSSGAGSNQPQHF. The CDR3 DNA follows: TGCGCCAGCAGCTCAGGTGCAGGCTCCAATCAGCCCCAGCATTTT.

J is TRBJ1-1 and V is TRBV12-3 or TRBV12-4, with no clear D. Trimming shortened V by 7 bases and J by 5 bases, and 17 bases separated the two germline ends. This CDR3 spans 14 amino acids. The CDR3 is CASTPRRVVTEAFF. In DNA form, the CDR3 reads TGTGCCAGCACCCCAAGGAGGGTAGTGACTGAAGCTTTCTTT.

This clonotype was observed many times. The V gene is TRBV7-6, the J gene TRBJ2-1, with TRBD1 matching over 9 bases. The CDR3 contains 15 residues. CDR1 and CDR2 (germline): SGHVS, FNYEAQ. Losses at the gene ends were 1 base for V and 9 bases for J; bases not matched to a gene: 7. CDR3 DNA sequence: TGTGCCAGCAGCTTAGGGACAGGGGCCCGGGGTGAGCAGTTCTTC. It codes for CASSLGTGARGEQFF.

This clonotype has just a few counts. Relative to the germline gene, one junction end is altered; a read error may explain this. The rearrangement uses TRBV3-1 and TRBJ1-2; D gene uncertain. Germline V gives CDR1 LGHDT, CDR2 YNNKEL (reference sequence). This CDR3 spans 15 amino acids. The CDR3 nucleotides are TGTGCCAGCGGCCAAGACTCCTACTCTAACTATGGCTACACCTTC. Translating gives CASGQDSYSNYGYTF. Filled out from reference TRBV3-1 and TRBJ1-2, the complete variable domain reads DTAVSQTPKYLVTQMGNDKSIKCEQNLGHDTMYWYKQDSKKFLKIMFSYNNKELIINETVPNRFSPKSPDKAHLNLHINSLELGDSAVYFCASGQDSYSNYGYTFGSGTRLTVV.

Comment on this clonotype: The junction shows a germline mismatch at one end, possibly a read error. This chain connects TRBV2 to TRBJ2-1; tentatively, D is TRBD2 (5 bases). CDR3 size: 15 residues. Germline assignment: CDR1 SNHLY and CDR2 FYNNEI. CDR3 region: CAGSATGRTYNEQFF. CDR3 coding DNA: TGTGCCGGCAGTGCGACTGGGAGAACCTACAATGAGCAGTTCTTC.